A selection of T cell receptor beta chains follows, all from one sample in a study of CD8+CD57+ T cells in acquired aplastic anemia. TCRdb reanalysed the reads using MiXCR and keeps one entry per CDR3 protein. Of around 200,000 distinct CDR3 sequences listed, about 44% are singletons. Sequencing was done on a sample of sorted CD4+, CD8+, or CD8+CD57+ T cells (not recorded which) from PBMCs. These receptor sequences come from a human donor with aplastic anemia. Both conserved end residues are part of each CDR3. The order of the fields is J gene, V gene, D gene, CDR3 protein. The D gene is left open where the match is weak.

j_gene: TRBJ2-3
v_gene: TRBV4-2
d_gene: TRBD1
CDR3aa: CASSSKGTGGTNTQYF

j_gene: TRBJ2-5
v_gene: TRBV24-1
d_gene: .
CDR3aa: CATSKGETQYF

j_gene: TRBJ2-7
v_gene: TRBV20-1
d_gene: TRBD2
CDR3aa: CSAFQSGDPYEQYF

j_gene: TRBJ2-5
v_gene: TRBV19
d_gene: TRBD2
CDR3aa: CASSIVGTSGRQETQYF

j_gene: TRBJ1-2
v_gene: TRBV29-1
d_gene: TRBD1
CDR3aa: CSVLPGQRSSNYGYTF

j_gene: TRBJ1-6
v_gene: TRBV30
d_gene: .
CDR3aa: CAWSVQGGATLHF

j_gene: TRBJ2-7
v_gene: TRBV29-1
d_gene: TRBD1
CDR3aa: CSVEKGDRGYEQYF

j_gene: TRBJ1-1
v_gene: TRBV2
d_gene: TRBD1
CDR3aa: CASRGTGRTVAEAFF

j_gene: TRBJ1-1
v_gene: TRBV7-9
d_gene: .
CDR3aa: CASSRRADTEAFF

j_gene: TRBJ2-5
v_gene: TRBV4-2
d_gene: TRBD2
CDR3aa: CASSVGTGGGGETQCF

j_gene: TRBJ1-3
v_gene: TRBV19
d_gene: .
CDR3aa: CASKPGQVDTIYF

j_gene: TRBJ1-1
v_gene: TRBV20-1
d_gene: .
CDR3aa: CSAREDFKGNTEAFF

j_gene: TRBJ2-7
v_gene: TRBV9
d_gene: .
CDR3aa: CASSAEGLGLDSYEQYF

j_gene: TRBJ2-3
v_gene: TRBV25-1
d_gene: TRBD2
CDR3aa: CASSETGGWADTQYF

j_gene: TRBJ2-7
v_gene: TRBV2
d_gene: .
CDR3aa: CASSATLVSGSPYEQYF

j_gene: TRBJ1-5
v_gene: TRBV6-1
d_gene: .
CDR3aa: CASSGPRGGIGVNQPQHF

j_gene: TRBJ2-2
v_gene: TRBV11-2
d_gene: TRBD1
CDR3aa: CASSAQGAQNTGELFF

j_gene: TRBJ2-5
v_gene: TRBV6-2/TRBV6-3
d_gene: TRBD2
CDR3aa: CATLKASLAGEQETQYF

j_gene: TRBJ2-7
v_gene: TRBV7-9
d_gene: .
CDR3aa: CAIDRSRYEQYF

j_gene: TRBJ1-6
v_gene: TRBV20-1
d_gene: .
CDR3aa: CSARVQLSYNSPLHF

j_gene: TRBJ2-1
v_gene: TRBV5-1
d_gene: TRBD1
CDR3aa: CASEGTGEQFF

j_gene: TRBJ2-5
v_gene: TRBV12-3/TRBV12-4
d_gene: TRBD2
CDR3aa: CASLTGGGETQYF

j_gene: TRBJ2-5
v_gene: TRBV5-1
d_gene: .
CDR3aa: CASSLEGGTQETQYF

j_gene: TRBJ2-1
v_gene: TRBV11-2
d_gene: .
CDR3aa: CASTPPLRLRDKYNEQFF

j_gene: TRBJ2-7
v_gene: TRBV20-1
d_gene: .
CDR3aa: CSARAALYNEQYF

j_gene: TRBJ2-5
v_gene: TRBV2
d_gene: .
CDR3aa: CASRTGQETQYF

j_gene: TRBJ2-3
v_gene: TRBV2
d_gene: TRBD2
CDR3aa: CASSGTSGLSTDTQYF

j_gene: TRBJ1-1
v_gene: TRBV2
d_gene: .
CDR3aa: CASSFGQAEAFF

j_gene: TRBJ2-5
v_gene: TRBV10-3
d_gene: .
CDR3aa: CAISGKGGIQETQYF

j_gene: TRBJ1-3
v_gene: TRBV10-2
d_gene: TRBD1
CDR3aa: CASSGQGPGNTIYF

j_gene: TRBJ2-7
v_gene: TRBV5-6
d_gene: .
CDR3aa: CASSDGGHNSYEQYF

j_gene: TRBJ1-3
v_gene: TRBV2
d_gene: .
CDR3aa: CASSETGSGNTIYF

j_gene: TRBJ1-2
v_gene: TRBV20-1
d_gene: .
CDR3aa: CSAGRGDSYGYTF

j_gene: TRBJ2-1
v_gene: TRBV12-1
d_gene: .
CDR3aa: CASSFIQSSYNEQFF

j_gene: TRBJ2-7
v_gene: TRBV30
d_gene: .
CDR3aa: CAWSSGGMGLEQYF

j_gene: TRBJ2-1
v_gene: TRBV10-3
d_gene: TRBD2
CDR3aa: CAISYTSGRHNEQFF

j_gene: TRBJ2-3
v_gene: TRBV29-1
d_gene: TRBD2
CDR3aa: CSVGSTSGSDTQYF

j_gene: TRBJ2-6
v_gene: TRBV7-8
d_gene: TRBD2
CDR3aa: CASSGLAVFSGANVLTF

j_gene: TRBJ2-6
v_gene: TRBV10-3
d_gene: .
CDR3aa: CAISDSGAGANVLTF

j_gene: TRBJ1-1
v_gene: TRBV5-1
d_gene: .
CDR3aa: CASSHDWGEAFF

j_gene: TRBJ1-6
v_gene: TRBV7-3
d_gene: .
CDR3aa: CASSLTVANNSPLHF

j_gene: TRBJ2-7
v_gene: TRBV6-2/TRBV6-3
d_gene: TRBD2
CDR3aa: CASSHEDGGAYEQYF

j_gene: TRBJ1-1
v_gene: TRBV29-1
d_gene: .
CDR3aa: CSVTGRATTEAFF

j_gene: TRBJ1-6
v_gene: TRBV6-1
d_gene: TRBD1
CDR3aa: CASRRTGTGGAPLHF

j_gene: TRBJ1-1
v_gene: TRBV7-6
d_gene: .
CDR3aa: CASSHTENTEAFF

j_gene: TRBJ2-1
v_gene: TRBV9
d_gene: TRBD1
CDR3aa: CASSVRPPGQGGNEQFF

j_gene: TRBJ1-6
v_gene: TRBV14
d_gene: .
CDR3aa: CASSQAAQHSPLHF

j_gene: TRBJ2-3
v_gene: TRBV24-1
d_gene: .
CDR3aa: CATGSGRTDTQYF

j_gene: TRBJ1-2
v_gene: TRBV2
d_gene: .
CDR3aa: CASSPLFQGGYGYTF

j_gene: TRBJ2-5
v_gene: TRBV5-1
d_gene: TRBD2
CDR3aa: CASSPGLGLTHETQYF

j_gene: TRBJ1-3
v_gene: TRBV12-3/TRBV12-4
d_gene: .
CDR3aa: CASTPGVSGNTIYF

j_gene: TRBJ2-5
v_gene: TRBV10-2
d_gene: .
CDR3aa: CASSAGTQYF

j_gene: TRBJ2-1
v_gene: TRBV24-1
d_gene: TRBD1
CDR3aa: CATSRDRGYNEQFF

j_gene: TRBJ1-4
v_gene: TRBV19
d_gene: .
CDR3aa: CASSVNPDGLEKLFF

j_gene: TRBJ1-4
v_gene: TRBV2
d_gene: .
CDR3aa: CASSPFGRTNKKLFF

j_gene: TRBJ2-1
v_gene: TRBV28
d_gene: .
CDR3aa: CASSPAAGVAEQFF

j_gene: TRBJ2-3
v_gene: TRBV6-4
d_gene: .
CDR3aa: CASSDSGGAQYF